This entry concerns a single T cell receptor (beta chain). Antigen: not known. The CDR3 loop spans 15 amino acids. V lost 3 bases, J lost 0 bases, and 9 bases lay in between. Germline CDR1 reads LNHDA; CDR2 reads SQIVND (reference sequence). The data originate from a study of T cell responses to AZD1222 COVID-19 vaccine. Study-level points and caveats: Spike-specific TCR breadth and depth both grew after two AZD1222 doses. Seropositive at baseline were only 5 to 7 AZD1222 recipients.

Method: immunoSEQ multiplex PCR; TCRdb's copy keeps in-frame clones and lacks some. The sample yields over 130,000 clones, more than 75% seen once. This TCR was sampled from an adult who received the AZD1222 COVID-19 vaccine. The J gene is TRBJ2-1, the V gene TRBV19, with D uncertain. The sample was peripheral blood, taken 28 days after the second AZD1222 dose. CDR3 protein: CASSISRTSYNEQFF. The DNA for the CDR3 is TGTGCCAGTAGTATCAGTAGAACCTCCTACAATGAGCAGTTCTTC.